One TCR beta chain is described in this entry. Its antigen is still unknown. These data belong to a study of regulatory T cells in long-lasting Graves disease. Findings and caveats of the study: Public clonotype sharing was higher in persistent than newly diagnosed patients.

Through Arm-PCR of CDR3 regions and iRepertoire HTBI primers, TCR beta libraries were built. TCRdb reprocessed the multiplex PCR reads via MiXCR and lists one record per CDR3 protein. This sample has more than 400,000 distinct CDR3 sequences, with about a sixth found just once. Time point noted: newly diagnosed GD, antithyroid drugs for less than 3 months. From PBMCs, RNA was extracted and then used to make the TCR library. CDR3 length equals 19 residues. Trimming pared 1 base from V and 7 bases from J, leaving 27 bases between. Per the germline V gene, CDR1 is MGHRA and CDR2 is YSYEKL. The same specimen was also included in a second study, on T cells in Graves' hyperthyroidism and ophthalmopathy. That source adds: The study excluded patients with uncontrolled infection, other autoimmune disease, pregnancy or lactation. An initial round of RT-PCR targeting the TCR CDR3 relied on the HTBI primer set.

The chain employs TRBV4-1 and TRBJ2-3; D may match TRBD1 or TRBD2 (5 bases each). The starting material was peripheral blood mononuclear cells (PBMCs), obtained at new diagnosis, from a patient treated with antithyroid drugs. The sequence was collected from a woman aged 25 to 39 with Graves disease. CDR3 sequence reads: CASSQGQRGWRATMNTQYF. The DNA of the CDR3 is TGCGCCAGCAGCCAAGGTCAGAGGGGTTGGCGGGCCACCATGAATACGCAGTATTTT.